These 26 T cell receptor beta chains originate from one sample sequenced in a study of blood T cell repertoires in COVID-19. This table comes from immunoSEQ multiplex PCR, and its TCRdb copy is limited to in-frame clones, with some not included. Of about 240,000 clones in the sample, 88% were seen once. Sample: peripheral blood. These receptors all come from a woman in her thirties or forties who had recovered from COVID-19.

The chain couples TRBV4-3 to TRBJ2-1; 9 bases are a match to TRBD1. CDR1 is LGHNA and CDR2 is YSLEER in the germline V gene. The CDR3 has 15 residues. V dropped 0 bases and J dropped 6; count of bases not matched to a gene: 3. The CDR3 region is CASSQEGTGSNEQFF. The CDR3 DNA is TGCGCCAGCAGCCAAGAAGGGACAGGGTCCAATGAGCAGTTCTTC.

The gene calls are TRBV27 and TRBJ2-3, with a tentative D call TRBD2 (5 bases). The CDR3 runs to 13 residues. V shed 10 bases and J shed 1 base, with 12 bases lying between them. Germline values: CDR1 MNHEY, CDR2 SMNVEV (reference sequence). The CDR3: CATMSSGTDTQYF. As DNA, the CDR3 is TGTGCCACCATGAGTAGCGGCACAGATACGCAGTATTTT.

CDR3 sequence (DNA): TGCAGCGCCGGATGGGAGGGCGGAAGGAACACTGAAGCTTTCTTT. Translating it yields CSAGWEGGRNTEAFF. This chain joins TRBV29-1 and TRBJ1-1, with no clear D. Trimming removed 7 bases at V and 1 base at J, with 19 bases between. The V gene's germline CDR1 is SQVTM and CDR2 ANQGSEA. The CDR3 consists of 15 residues.

The chain is built from TRBV16 and TRBJ1-1; 8 nucleotides line up with TRBD1. Germline V gene lookup returns CDR1 KGHSY and CDR2 FQNENV. CDR3 length: 14 residues. Trimming at V came to 4 bases and at J to 2 bases, leaving 3 bases not matched to a gene. The DNA of the CDR3 is TGTGCCAGCAGCCCCGGGACAGGAAACACTGAAGCTTTCTTT. It codes for CASSPGTGNTEAFF.

CDR3 coding DNA: TGTGCCATCAGTAGCAGACTAGCGGGAGACTCCGGGGGGGAGCTGTTTTTT. This sequence encodes CAISSRLAGDSGGELFF. V gene TRBV10-3 combines with J gene TRBJ2-2, with 12 nucleotides matching TRBD2. This CDR3 region has 17 residues. V lost 5 bases and J lost 8; bases outside the gene matches: 12. Germline CDR1 reads ENHRY; CDR2 reads SYGVKD.

The chain has TRBV5-6 and TRBJ1-2; D might be TRBD1 (5 bases). The CDR3 sequence is 13 residues long. Trimming cost V 2 bases and J 7 bases, with 12 bases left between them. Germline V gene sequence: CDR1 SGHDT, CDR2 YYEEEE. This chain's CDR3 is CASSFDTGGGYTF. CDR3 DNA sequence: TGTGCCAGCAGCTTCGACACCGGGGGTGGCTACACCTTC.

The chain recombines TRBV6-5 with TRBJ2-1, with 10 bases that match TRBD2. Germline V gives CDR1 MNHEY, CDR2 SVGAGI. The length of the CDR3 is 15 residues. With V trimmed by 7 bases and J by 4 bases, 7 bases remained unmatched. This chain's CDR3 is CASTAGGGPYNEQFF. In DNA form, the CDR3 reads TGTGCCAGCACAGCGGGGGGGGGACCATACAATGAGCAGTTCTTC.

The CDR3: CASSHWFGDEQYF. For the CDR3, the DNA is TGTGCCAGCAGTCATTGGTTCGGGGACGAGCAGTACTTC. The chain is built from TRBV12-3 or TRBV12-4 and TRBJ2-7, with D possibly matching TRBD2 (5 bases). Trimming pared 5 bases from V and 5 bases from J, leaving 13 bases between. The CDR3 sequence is 13 residues long.

This chain joins TRBV9 and TRBJ2-3; 9 bases match TRBD2. The CDR3 spans 21 residues. CDR1 is SGDLS and CDR2 is YYNGEE in the germline V gene. V shed 1 base and J 4 bases; nucleotides not matched to a gene: 22. The CDR3 nucleotides are TGTGCCAGCAGCGTACCCACGGGACCCCGAGGAGTAGCGGGAGTTTCAGATACGCAGTATTTT. It encodes CASSVPTGPRGVAGVSDTQYF.

The chain couples TRBV6-6 to TRBJ2-7; 9 bases map to TRBD2. J lost 2 bases, V lost 6 bases, and 2 bases had no gene match. The CDR3 loop spans 13 amino acids. Per the germline V gene, CDR1 is MNHNY and CDR2 is SVGAGI (reference sequence). This chain's CDR3 is CASRASGAYEQYF. The CDR3 nucleotides are TGTGCCAGCAGGGCTAGCGGGGCCTACGAGCAGTACTTC.

This chain uses TRBV5-6 with TRBJ2-5; 12 bases fit TRBD2. The CDR3 totals 17 residues. Germline V gene data show CDR1 as SGHDT and CDR2 as YYEEEE. V shed 2 bases and J 0 bases; nucleotides not matched to a gene: 5. As DNA, the CDR3 is TGTGCCAGCAGCTTCGGACTAGCGGGGACCCACCAAGAGACCCAGTACTTC. This gives the protein CASSFGLAGTHQETQYF.

The chain recombines TRBV10-3 with TRBJ1-1, with D uncertain. There are 12 residues in the CDR3. V was clipped by 7 bases and J by 4 bases, with 10 bases between them. Germline loops: CDR1 ENHRY, CDR2 SYGVKD. The CDR3 DNA reads as TGTGCCATCACCTCCACGGGCACTGAAGCTTTCTTT. Translating gives CAITSTGTEAFF.

The V and J genes are TRBV30 and TRBJ2-1; 11 bases agree with TRBD2. Germline V gives CDR1 GTSNPN, CDR2 SVGIG (reference sequence). The V gene end was trimmed by 3 bases and the J gene end by 8 bases; junction bases not matched to a gene: 6. CDR3 size: 14 residues. The CDR3 here is CAWRVAGGWDEQFF. CDR3 DNA: TGTGCCTGGAGGGTAGCGGGAGGGTGGGATGAGCAGTTCTTC.

This rearrangement joins TRBV2 to TRBJ2-3, with no clear D. This CDR3 contains 13 residues. Germline loops: CDR1 SNHLY, CDR2 FYNNEI. This CDR3 reads CASSGLTRDTQYF. In DNA form, the CDR3 reads TGTGCGTCCAGTGGCCTGACACGGGATACGCAGTATTTT.

This chain connects TRBV12-3 or TRBV12-4 to TRBJ1-1, with no clear D. Trimming stripped 0 bases from V and 11 bases from J, with 13 bases between. This CDR3 region has 13 residues. The CDR3 DNA reads TGTGCCAGCAGTTTAGCCGGCACCGAGAGGGCTTTCTTT. It codes for CASSLAGTERAFF.

The rearrangement joins TRBV6-2 or TRBV6-3 to TRBJ1-2; TRBD1 matches 7 bases. The V gene end was trimmed by 6 bases and the J gene end by 7 bases; junction bases not matched to a gene: 8. The CDR3 totals 13 residues. CDR1 MNHEY and CDR2 SVGEGT come from the germline V gene. The CDR3 here is CASSPTGVGGYTF. The CDR3, as DNA: TGTGCCAGCAGCCCAACAGGGGTCGGTGGCTACACCTTC.

The table lists this clone with a few counts. The V call is TRBV24-1, the J call TRBJ1-1, with TRBD1 matching over 7 bases. CDR1 KGHDR and CDR2 SFDVKD come from the germline V gene. Losses at the gene ends were 7 bases for V and 1 base for J; bases not matched to a gene: 2. The CDR3 covers 13 residues. CDR3 loop: CATSRQGNTEAFF. For the CDR3, the DNA is TGTGCCACCAGCCGACAGGGGAACACTGAAGCTTTCTTT.

The gene calls are TRBV7-9 and TRBJ2-2, with D maybe TRBD2 (6 bases). CDR1 and CDR2 from the germline V gene are SEHNR and FQNEAQ (reference sequence). The V gene lost 5 bases and the J gene lost 6 bases, with 16 bases spanning the gap. The CDR3 runs to 15 residues. In DNA, the CDR3 is TGTGCCAGCAGCCCGCTTCCGGGAGCCCCCGGGGAGCTGTTTTTT. As protein: CASSPLPGAPGELFF.

The chain couples TRBV6-2 or TRBV6-3 to TRBJ2-4; the match to TRBD2 covers 16 bases. Germline V lookup: CDR1 MNHEY, CDR2 SVGEGT. The CDR3 has 15 amino acids. With 4 bases clipped from V and 11 bases from J, the junction kept 5 bases outside the gene matches. In nucleotides, the CDR3 is TGTGCCAGCAGTTTCCCCGGGACTAGCGGGAGGGTTCAGTACTTC. It codes for CASSFPGTSGRVQYF.

The chain couples TRBV6-5 to TRBJ2-1; a weak D match, TRBD2 (5 bases). The germline V gene has CDR1 MNHEY and CDR2 SVGAGI. The CDR3 is made up of 15 amino acids. V gave up 6 bases and J gave up 3 bases, with 15 bases separating them. The DNA for the CDR3 is TGTGCCAGCAGGCCCCTGGGGAGAGGCTACAATGAGCAGTTCTTC. It specifies CASRPLGRGYNEQFF.

The chain joins TRBV7-9 to TRBJ1-5; the D gene is possibly TRBD1 (6 bases). V was trimmed by 5 bases and J by 3 bases, leaving 11 bases between them. There are 14 residues in the CDR3. Germline V gene sequence: CDR1 SEHNR, CDR2 FQNEAQ (reference sequence). DNA of the CDR3: TGTGCCAGCAGCCTGGACAGACTCAATCAGCCCCAGCATTTT. This sequence encodes CASSLDRLNQPQHF.

J is TRBJ2-3 and V is TRBV24-1; perhaps TRBD2 as D (5 bases). The germline CDR1 and CDR2 sequences are KGHDR and SFDVKD. The CDR3 loop spans 14 amino acids. Trimming removed 8 bases from V and 0 bases from J, with 11 bases in between. As DNA, the CDR3 is TGTGCCACCAAGGGCGGAGGAAGCACAGATACGCAGTATTTT. Its translation is CATKGGGSTDTQYF.

The V gene is TRBV14, the J gene TRBJ1-1; 7 bases match TRBD1. V was pared by 5 bases and J by 4 bases, with 7 bases of the junction left unmatched. The length of the CDR3 is 14 residues. The V gene's germline CDR1 is SGHDN and CDR2 FVKESK. This CDR3 is CASSNIAGGTEAFF. In DNA, the CDR3 is TGTGCCAGCAGCAACATCGCAGGGGGCACTGAAGCTTTCTTT.

This CDR3 reads CASSQAGGLAGGSSYEQYF. In nucleotides, the CDR3 is TGTGCCAGCAGCCAAGCGGGGGGGCTAGCGGGAGGAAGCTCCTACGAGCAGTACTTC. V gene TRBV14 combines with J gene TRBJ2-7, with 11 bases aligning to TRBD2. Trimming took 1 base from V and 0 from J; bases not matched to a gene: 11. CDR3 size: 19 residues. Germline assignment: CDR1 SGHDN and CDR2 FVKESK. The full variable domain, rest sourced from reference TRBV14 and TRBJ2-7, is EAGVTQFPSHSVIEKGQTVTLRCDPISGHDNLYWYRRVMGKEIKFLLHFVKESKQDESGMPNNRFLAERTGGTYSTLKVQPAELEDSGVYFCASSQAGGLAGGSSYEQYFGPGTRLTVT.

The J gene is TRBJ2-3, the V gene TRBV18, with a tentative D call TRBD2 (5 bases). Trimming removed 2 bases from V and 3 bases from J, with 9 bases in between. Per the germline V gene, CDR1 is KGHSH and CDR2 is LQKENI. CDR3 length: 14 amino acids. The DNA of the CDR3 is TGTGCCAGCTCACCAGTCCGGGAAACAGATACGCAGTATTTT. Residues: CASSPVRETDTQYF.

The chain recombines TRBV28 with TRBJ2-4; 7 bases map to TRBD2. The CDR3 sequence is 13 residues long. Germline assignment: CDR1 MDHEN and CDR2 SYDVKM. V was clipped by 8 bases and J by 0 bases; unmatched bases: 1. CDR3 nucleotide sequence: TGTGCCAGCCGGGGGGTAGCCAAAAACATTCAGTACTTC. This encodes CASRGVAKNIQYF.